The 7 T cell receptor beta chains below all came from one sample that was sequenced in a study of cytomegalovirus exposure and HLA in healthy donors. Data came from immunoSEQ multiplex PCR; TCRdb stores just in-frame clones and leaves some out. The sample holds about 130,000 clones, about 89% seen once. The specimen was PBMCs. The source is a woman between 18 and 29 years old in good health and CMV-seronegative.

The J gene is TRBJ2-7, the V gene TRBV7-6; 7 positions agree with TRBD2. The CDR3 is 13 amino acids. V lost 6 bases, J lost 0 bases, and 2 bases stayed unmatched. Germline CDR1 SGHVS, CDR2 FNYEAQ. DNA for the CDR3: TGTGCCAGCAGTCCTAGCGGCTCCTACGAGCAGTACTTC. It yields the protein CASSPSGSYEQYF.

The chain uses TRBV5-1 and TRBJ2-5; D unresolved. The CDR3 length is 12 residues. Per the germline V gene, CDR1 is SGHRS and CDR2 is YFSETQ. V dropped 1 base and J dropped 5 bases, with 6 bases sitting between them. The CDR3 nucleotides are TGCGCCAGCAGCTTGTCGTTCGAGACCCAGTACTTC. It codes for CASSLSFETQYF.

The rearrangement uses TRBV4-1 and TRBJ1-2; 8 nucleotides align to TRBD1. V lost 4 bases and J lost 4; bases outside the gene matches: 8. CDR3 length: 15 amino acids. Germline CDR1 is MGHRA and CDR2 is YSYEKL. CDR3 nucleotides: TGCGCCAGCAGCCCGGACAGGGCTTTCCCCTATGGCTACACCTTC. Translation: CASSPDRAFPYGYTF.

The chain's CDR3 is CASSFQDSTEAFF. Written as DNA, the CDR3 is TGTGCCAGCAGTTTTCAGGACAGCACTGAAGCTTTCTTT. The V call is TRBV27, the J call TRBJ1-1; possible D gene TRBD1, 6 bases. Germline CDR1 and CDR2: MNHEY and SMNVEV (reference sequence). CDR3 length equals 13 residues. V lost 3 bases to trimming and J lost 4 bases, with 9 bases between them.

The chain employs TRBV27 and TRBJ2-1; maybe TRBD1 (6 bases). Germline CDR1 is MNHEY and CDR2 is SMNVEV (reference sequence). This CDR3 is built from 13 residues. V was pared by 6 bases and J by 6 bases, with 12 bases between. The CDR3 protein is CASSSTGTNEQFF. CDR3 coding DNA: TGTGCCAGCAGCAGCACAGGGACCAATGAGCAGTTCTTC.

The chain joins TRBV7-9 to TRBJ2-1; 12 bases agree with TRBD2. The CDR3 spans 16 residues. V trimming: 5 bases; J trimming: 10 bases; junction bases outside the gene matches: 12. Germline V gives CDR1 SEHNR, CDR2 FQNEAQ (reference sequence). CDR3 sequence: CASSRPTSGRGAEQFF. The CDR3 DNA follows: TGTGCCAGCAGCAGACCGACTAGCGGGAGAGGGGCGGAGCAGTTCTTC.

This chain connects TRBV4-1 to TRBJ2-2; 7 bases match TRBD1. V was clipped by 2 bases and J by 6 bases; unmatched bases: 15. The CDR3 loop spans 18 amino acids. Per the germline V gene, CDR1 is MGHRA and CDR2 is YSYEKL. Here the CDR3 reads CASSQILTGRWNPGELFF. As DNA, the CDR3 is TGCGCCAGCAGCCAAATCTTGACAGGGCGGTGGAATCCCGGGGAGCTGTTTTTT.